One and the same sample provided the 5 T cell receptor beta chains below, sequenced in a study of cytomegalovirus exposure and HLA in healthy donors. 13 Jbeta primers and 60 Vbeta primers were used for the PCR. The method was immunoSEQ multiplex PCR; TCRdb's version includes in-frame clones alone and lacks a portion of them. The table records approximately 97,000 clones, roughly 79% of them present only once. Sample: PBMCs. The receptors were sampled from a woman aged 70 to 79 in good health and CMV-seropositive.

The rearrangement uses TRBV7-2 and TRBJ2-1, with no clear D. CDR1 is SGHTA, CDR2 FQGNSA, per germline. The CDR3 loop spans 13 amino acids. Between the trimmed V and J ends, which lost 1 base and 7 bases, there was a span of 8 bases. The CDR3 loop reads CASSLGAGNEQFF. In nucleotides, the CDR3 is TGTGCCAGCAGCTTAGGTGCAGGTAATGAGCAGTTCTTC.

J is TRBJ2-1 and V is TRBV4-3; 8 bases line up with TRBD1. The germline CDR1 and CDR2 sequences are LGHNA and YSLEER. CDR3 length equals 15 residues. The trim removed 5 bases at V and 0 bases at J, leaving 3 bases unmatched. CDR3: CASSYGQGSYNEQFF. The CDR3 region has the DNA TGCGCCAGCAGCTATGGACAGGGCTCCTACAATGAGCAGTTCTTC.

The chain's CDR3 is CASTSGSGANVLTF. The CDR3 DNA follows: TGCGCCAGCACCAGCGGGTCTGGGGCCAACGTCCTGACTTTC. This chain links TRBV4-1 with TRBJ2-6, with TRBD2 as a possible D gene (6 bases). The CDR3 is 14 residues long. The germline gives CDR1 MGHRA, CDR2 YSYEKL. V was clipped by 7 bases and J by 1 base, with 8 bases between them.

The chain is built from TRBV4-1 and TRBJ2-7; 9 positions match TRBD1. The length of the CDR3 is 16 residues. Germline CDR1 and CDR2: MGHRA and YSYEKL. Trimming at V came to 4 bases and at J to 5 bases, leaving 12 bases not matched to a gene. The CDR3 reads CASSLRGDRAIDEQYF. The CDR3 DNA reads as TGCGCCAGCAGCCTCCGGGGGGACAGGGCGATTGACGAGCAGTACTTC.

J is TRBJ2-3 and V is TRBV4-2, with D perhaps matching TRBD2 (7 bases). This CDR3 region has 16 residues. Germline CDR1 is LGHNA and CDR2 is YNFKEQ. Trimming cost V 0 bases and J 5 bases, with 15 bases left between them. As DNA, the CDR3 is TGTGCCAGCAGCCAAGAGACCGGGGGGCTGGGAGATACGCAGTATTTT. It yields the protein CASSQETGGLGDTQYF.